The present TCR beta chain was sequenced within a study of T cell clonality in common variable immunodeficiency. Heparinized whole blood, roughly 5 to 8.5 ml, came from each donor. Study-wide results and caveats: Common variable immunodeficiency TCR beta sequences reportedly had fewer deletions and N-nucleotide insertions.

Assay used: immunoSEQ multiplex PCR; TCRdb lists only in-frame clones, some missing. This sample has 35,000 to 55,000 clones, each found more than once. This clone was seen at least ten times. Its antigen is unidentified. The read ends 3 residues early relative to the CDR3; the germline J gene fills the gap. CDR1 is SGHRS and CDR2 is YFSETQ in the germline V gene. This CDR3 region has 14 residues. V shed 4 bases and J 4 bases; nucleotides not matched to a gene: 5. This chain links TRBV5-1 with TRBJ1-1; 9 bases fit TRBD1. The sequence came from a person aged 18 to 70 in good health. Sequencing was done on a sample of peripheral blood mononuclear cells. The CDR3 region is CASSTADRGTEAFF. The CDR3 DNA, read in part, is TGCGCCAGCAGCACCGCGGACAGGGGCACTGAA.